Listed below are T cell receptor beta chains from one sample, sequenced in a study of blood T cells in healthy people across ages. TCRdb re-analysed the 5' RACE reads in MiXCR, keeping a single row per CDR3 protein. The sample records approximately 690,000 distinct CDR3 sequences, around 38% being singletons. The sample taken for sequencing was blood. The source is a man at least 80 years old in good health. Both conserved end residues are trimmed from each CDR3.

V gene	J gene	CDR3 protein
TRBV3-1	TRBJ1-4	ASSQASRTGSNEKLF
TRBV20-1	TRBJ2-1	SARISGALGNEQF
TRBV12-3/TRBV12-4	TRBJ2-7	ASRRGRTYEQY
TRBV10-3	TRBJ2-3	AIRRTSGFTDTQY
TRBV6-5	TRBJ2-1	ASGTGTEAYNEQF
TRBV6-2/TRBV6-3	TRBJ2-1	ASSAVLPAEQF
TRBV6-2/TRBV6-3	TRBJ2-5	ASSSRLNSYQETQY
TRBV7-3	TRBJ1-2	ASSPTGAGNGYT
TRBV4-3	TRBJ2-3	ASSQGRVGTDTQY
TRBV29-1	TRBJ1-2	SVEGLDYGYT
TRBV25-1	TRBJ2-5	ASSEAGGETQY
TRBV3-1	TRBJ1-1	ASSRTRQTEAF
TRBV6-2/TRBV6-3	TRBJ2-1	ASSPLRAEQF
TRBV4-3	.	ASWDTTYEQY
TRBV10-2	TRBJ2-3	ASSAGTVSTDTQY
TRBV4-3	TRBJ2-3	ASSSRASPGVADTQY
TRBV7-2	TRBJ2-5	ASSLSGVGETQY
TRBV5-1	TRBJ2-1	ASSRTGQVNEQF
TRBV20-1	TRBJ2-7	SARDPTGGNYEQY
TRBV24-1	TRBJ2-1	ATSDQGVHEQF
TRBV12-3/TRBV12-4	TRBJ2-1	ASSLANRALYNEQF
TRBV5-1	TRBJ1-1	ASSPGTGVVPTEAF
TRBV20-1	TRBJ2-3	SARVGAGAPSTDTQY